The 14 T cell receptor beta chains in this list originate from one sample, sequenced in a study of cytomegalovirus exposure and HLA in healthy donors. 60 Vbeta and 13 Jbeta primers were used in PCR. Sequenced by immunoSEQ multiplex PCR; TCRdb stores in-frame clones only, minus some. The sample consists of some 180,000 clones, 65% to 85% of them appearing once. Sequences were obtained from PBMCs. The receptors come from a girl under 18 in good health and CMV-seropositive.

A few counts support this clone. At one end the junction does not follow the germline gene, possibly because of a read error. CDR3 in DNA: TGCGCCAGCAGTTTGGGGCTCTCTGGAAACACCATATATTTT. Translated: CASSLGLSGNTIYF. V is TRBV5-1 and J is TRBJ1-3, with a tentative D call TRBD1 (5 bases). There are 14 residues in the CDR3. In germline, CDR1 is SGHRS, CDR2 YFSETQ.

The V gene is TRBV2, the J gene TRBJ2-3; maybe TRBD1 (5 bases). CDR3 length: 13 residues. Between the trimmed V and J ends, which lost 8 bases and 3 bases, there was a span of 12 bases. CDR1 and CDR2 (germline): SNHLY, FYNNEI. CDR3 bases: TGTGCCAGCGAAAACAGGTTTACAGATACGCAGTATTTT. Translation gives CASENRFTDTQYF. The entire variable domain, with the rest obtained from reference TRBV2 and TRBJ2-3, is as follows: EPEVTQTPSHQVTQMGQEVILRCVPISNHLYFYWYRQILGQKVEFLVSFYNNEISEKSEIFDDQFSVERPDGSNFTLKIRSTKLEDSAMYFCASENRFTDTQYFGPGTRLTVL.

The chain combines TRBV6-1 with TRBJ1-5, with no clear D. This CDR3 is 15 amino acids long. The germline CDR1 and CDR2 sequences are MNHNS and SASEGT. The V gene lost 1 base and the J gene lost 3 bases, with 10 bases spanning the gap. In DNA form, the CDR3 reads TGTGCCAGCAGTGAAGTCGGAGGGAACAATCAGCCCCAGCATTTT. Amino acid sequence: CASSEVGGNNQPQHF.

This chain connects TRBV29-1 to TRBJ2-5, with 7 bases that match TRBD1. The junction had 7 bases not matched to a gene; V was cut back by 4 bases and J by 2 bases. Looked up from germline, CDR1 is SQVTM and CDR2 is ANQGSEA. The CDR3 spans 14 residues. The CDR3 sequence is CSVAPGQYQETQYF. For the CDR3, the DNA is TGCAGCGTTGCACCGGGACAGTATCAAGAGACCCAGTACTTC.

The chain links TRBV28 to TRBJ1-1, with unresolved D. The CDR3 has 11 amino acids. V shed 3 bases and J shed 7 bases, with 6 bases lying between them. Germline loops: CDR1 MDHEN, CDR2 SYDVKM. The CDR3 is CASSFRSEAFF. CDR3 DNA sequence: TGTGCCAGCAGTTTTCGGAGTGAAGCTTTCTTT.

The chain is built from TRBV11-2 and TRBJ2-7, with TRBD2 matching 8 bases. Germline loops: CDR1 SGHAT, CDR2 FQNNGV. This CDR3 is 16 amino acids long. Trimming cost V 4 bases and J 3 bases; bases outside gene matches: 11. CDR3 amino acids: CASSSGATSGRYEQYF. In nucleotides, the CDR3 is TGTGCCAGCAGCTCGGGTGCCACTAGCGGTCGCTACGAGCAGTACTTC.

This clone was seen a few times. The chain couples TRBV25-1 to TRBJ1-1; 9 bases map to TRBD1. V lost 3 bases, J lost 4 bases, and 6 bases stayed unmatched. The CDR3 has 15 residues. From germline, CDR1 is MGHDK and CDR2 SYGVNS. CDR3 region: CASSDTGQGSTEAFF. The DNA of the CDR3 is TGTGCCAGCAGTGATACCGGACAGGGGAGCACTGAAGCTTTCTTT.

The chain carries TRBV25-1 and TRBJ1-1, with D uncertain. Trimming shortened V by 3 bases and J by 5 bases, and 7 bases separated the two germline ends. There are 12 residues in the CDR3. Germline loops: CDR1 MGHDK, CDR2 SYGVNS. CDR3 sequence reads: CASSEGYTEAFF. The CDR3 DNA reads TGTGCCAGCAGTGAGGGCTATACTGAAGCTTTCTTT.

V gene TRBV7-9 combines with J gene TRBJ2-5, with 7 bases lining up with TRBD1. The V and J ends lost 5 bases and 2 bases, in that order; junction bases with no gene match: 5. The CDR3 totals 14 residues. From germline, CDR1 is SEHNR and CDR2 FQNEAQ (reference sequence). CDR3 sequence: CASSPRTGQETQYF. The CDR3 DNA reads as TGTGCCAGCAGCCCGAGGACAGGACAAGAGACCCAGTACTTC.

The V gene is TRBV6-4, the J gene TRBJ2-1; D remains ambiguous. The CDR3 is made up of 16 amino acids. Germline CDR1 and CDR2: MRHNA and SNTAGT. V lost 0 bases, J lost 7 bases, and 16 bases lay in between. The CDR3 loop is CASSDSPGKAINEQFF. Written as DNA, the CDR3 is TGTGCCAGCAGTGACTCGCCCGGTAAAGCAATAAATGAGCAGTTCTTC.

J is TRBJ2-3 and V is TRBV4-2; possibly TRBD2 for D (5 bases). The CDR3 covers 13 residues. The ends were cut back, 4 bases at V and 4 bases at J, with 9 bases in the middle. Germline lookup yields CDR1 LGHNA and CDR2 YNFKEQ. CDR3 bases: TGTGCCAGCAGCCCGTCGCGGGCAGATACGCAGTATTTT. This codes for CASSPSRADTQYF.

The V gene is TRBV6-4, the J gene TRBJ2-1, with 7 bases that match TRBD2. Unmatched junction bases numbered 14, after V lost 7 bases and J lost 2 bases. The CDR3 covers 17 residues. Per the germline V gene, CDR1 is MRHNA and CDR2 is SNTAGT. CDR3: CASTVAEASGPYNEQFF. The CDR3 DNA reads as TGTGCCAGCACCGTGGCGGAGGCTAGCGGCCCCTACAATGAGCAGTTCTTC.

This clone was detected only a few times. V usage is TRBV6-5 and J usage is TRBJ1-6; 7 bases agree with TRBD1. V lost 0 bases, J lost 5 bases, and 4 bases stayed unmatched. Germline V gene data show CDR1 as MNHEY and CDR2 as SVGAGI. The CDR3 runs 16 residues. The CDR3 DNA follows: TGTGCCAGCAGTTACTCAACCGGGACAGATAATTCACCCCTCCACTTT. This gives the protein CASSYSTGTDNSPLHF.

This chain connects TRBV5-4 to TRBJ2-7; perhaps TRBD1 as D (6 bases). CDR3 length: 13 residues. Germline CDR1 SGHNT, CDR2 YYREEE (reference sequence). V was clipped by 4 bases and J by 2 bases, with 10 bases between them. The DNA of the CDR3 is TGTGCCAGCAGCATAGACAGGACCTACGAGCAGTACTTC. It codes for CASSIDRTYEQYF.